The source of this T cell receptor beta chain is a study of cytomegalovirus exposure and HLA in healthy donors. Whole-study findings and limits: Accounts indicate the classifier identified cytomegalovirus status with strong specificity and sensitivity. Testing in vitro showed three CMV-associated chains specific for CMV antigens. Within the 120 validation repertoires, first-cohort TCR clusters tended to co-occur, according to a later analysis. Overall, approximately 150 TCR beta chains were annotated as cytomegalovirus-associated.

As to this clone: The target antigen is unknown.

TCRdb's table, derived via immunoSEQ multiplex PCR, lists solely in-frame clones and lacks some. The data hold 300,000 to 400,000 clones, with roughly 87% observed a single time. Per the germline V gene, CDR1 is SNHLY and CDR2 is FYNNEI. V lost 6 bases to trimming and J lost 1 base, with 9 bases between them. This CDR3 region has 14 residues. The chain uses TRBV2 and TRBJ1-4; a weak D match, TRBD1 (5 bases). The origin of this receptor is a man aged 25-45 years in good health and CMV-seronegative. Sequenced input: PBMCs. The CDR3, as DNA: TGTGCCAGCAGGGACCAGGGAACTAATGAAAAACTGTTTTTT. As protein: CASRDQGTNEKLFF.